This T cell receptor beta chain was retrieved from a study of cytomegalovirus exposure and HLA in healthy donors. Study-level points and caveats: Most TCR sequences were uncommon, yet certain public TCRs appeared in many donors. Upon later analysis, TCR association rates were observed to vary by HLA locus, being highest for DRB1 and lowest for HLA-C.

With respect to this clone: Its antigen is unknown.

Participants comprised healthy donors of bone marrow. The PCR employed 60 Vbeta primers together with 13 Jbeta primers. Using immunoSEQ multiplex PCR, the repertoire was profiled, and TCRdb retains in-frame clones only, with some absent. Of just over 150,000 clones listed, roughly 80% are singletons. The receptor comes from a woman in her forties or fifties in good health and CMV-seropositive. Sample: PBMCs.

CDR3 DNA sequence: TGTGCCAGCAGTTACGACAGGGGAGCTAATGAAAAACTGTTTTTT. Translated, it gives CASSYDRGANEKLFF. The chain couples TRBV6-6 to TRBJ1-4; 8 bases are shared with TRBD1. The CDR3 is made up of 15 amino acids. The J segment lost 3 bases and the V segment lost 2 bases, leaving 2 bases of the junction unmatched. Germline values: CDR1 MNHNY, CDR2 SVGAGI (reference sequence).